This T cell receptor (beta chain) was identified in a study of CD8 T cells in Susac syndrome. Roughly 0.45 to 1 ug RNA was reverse transcribed with random hexamers. TCRdb ran MiXCR on the immunoSEQ multiplex PCR reads and lists one entry per CDR3 protein. The top ten clones hold about 0.11% of a sample with about 280,000 distinct CDR3 sequences, around 84% of them seen once. The CDR3 runs to 15 residues. Trimming cost V 5 bases and J 1 base, with 13 bases left between them. V is TRBV12-3 or TRBV12-4 and J is TRBJ2-3; TRBD2 is a possible D gene (6 bases). This clonotype was sampled from a human donor with multiple sclerosis. The specimen sequenced was CD8+ T cells from PBMCs. CDR3 in amino acids: CASSTLAIGTDTQYF. As DNA, the CDR3 is TGTGCCAGCAGTACCCTAGCGATCGGCACAGATACGCAGTATTTT.